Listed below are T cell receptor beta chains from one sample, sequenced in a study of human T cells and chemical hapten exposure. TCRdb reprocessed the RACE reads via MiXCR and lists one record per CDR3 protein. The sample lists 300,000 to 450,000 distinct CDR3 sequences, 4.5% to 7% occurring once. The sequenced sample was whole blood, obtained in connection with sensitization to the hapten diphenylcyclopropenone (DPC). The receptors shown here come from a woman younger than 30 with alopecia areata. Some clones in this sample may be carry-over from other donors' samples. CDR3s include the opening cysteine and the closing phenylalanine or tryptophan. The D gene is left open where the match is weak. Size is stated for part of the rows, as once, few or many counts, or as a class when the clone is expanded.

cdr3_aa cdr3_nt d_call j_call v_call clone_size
CASSEWPPGGRYTGELFF TGTGCCAGCAGTGAATGGCCCCCCGGGGGGAGGTACACCGGGGAGCTGTTTTTT TRBD2 TRBJ2-2 TRBV2 .
CASSQHSRIDDTGELFF TGTGCCAGCAGTCAACATTCCCGGATCGACGACACCGGGGAGCTGTTTTTT . TRBJ2-2 TRBV3-1 many
CSALGRPLAKNIQYF TGCAGTGCATTGGGCAGACCACTAGCCAAAAACATTCAGTACTTC . TRBJ2-4 TRBV20-1 few
CASSLLDSLNTEAFF TGTGCCAGCAGTCTCCTCGACAGCTTGAACACTGAAGCTTTCTTT . TRBJ1-1 TRBV12-3/TRBV12-4 .
CASSLGAGNTIYF TGTGCCAGCAGTTTAGGGGCGGGAAACACCATATATTTT . TRBJ1-3 TRBV12-3/TRBV12-4 few
CASSGRPKRGVNTQYF TGTGCCAGCAGCGGACGGCCAAAGCGGGGGGTCAATACGCAGTATTTT TRBD2 TRBJ2-3 TRBV7-2 .
CASSDRTPMGKNIQYF TGTGCCAGCAGTGATCGGACCCCAATGGGCAAAAACATTCAGTACTTC . TRBJ2-4 TRBV2 .
CASSSPGQKGYGGYGYTF TGTGCCAGCAGTTCTCCGGGACAGAAGGGATATGGGGGTTATGGCTACACCTTC TRBD1 TRBJ1-2 TRBV27 .
CASSPQAWRGNEQFF TGTGCCAGCAGCCCGCAAGCATGGAGGGGCAATGAGCAGTTCTTC . TRBJ2-1 TRBV7-8 few
CASSLDPSSTDTQYF TGTGCCAGCAGCTTGGACCCCTCTAGCACAGATACGCAGTATTTT . TRBJ2-3 TRBV5-8 many
CASSPYGETQYF TGTGCCAGCTCACCTTACGGGGAGACCCAGTACTTC . TRBJ2-5 TRBV18 few
CASSEGTGDYGYTF TGTGCCAGCAGTGAAGGGACAGGGGACTATGGCTACACCTTC TRBD1 TRBJ1-2 TRBV25-1 few
CASSYGLRTRGSHTIYF TGTGCCAGCAGTTACGGTCTGAGGACCCGGGGTTCCCACACCATATATTTT . TRBJ1-3 TRBV6-6 few
CASRPQSPLQFGLTGDYTEAFF TGTGCCAGCAGGCCCCAATCCCCCCTCCAATTTGGGCTGACAGGGGATTACACTGAAGCTTTCTTT TRBD1 TRBJ1-1 TRBV6-2/TRBV6-3 few
CAISSAGPRGPYYGYTF TGTGCCATCAGCTCGGCGGGCCCTAGAGGGCCCTACTATGGCTACACCTTC . TRBJ1-2 TRBV10-3 few
CSVEDHQGGAGNTIYF TGCAGCGTTGAAGATCACCAGGGAGGTGCTGGAAACACCATATATTTT . TRBJ1-3 TRBV29-1 many
CASSYGAQDTQYF TGTGCCAGCAGTTATGGGGCCCAAGATACGCAGTATTTT . TRBJ2-3 TRBV27 .
CASSQVLRDGSPLHF TGCGCCAGCAGCCAAGTACTAAGGGACGGTTCACCCCTCCACTTT . TRBJ1-6 TRBV4-1 few
CASGLTLGGPHEQYF TGTGCCAGCGGGTTGACTCTCGGGGGCCCCCACGAGCAGTACTTC . TRBJ2-7 TRBV12-3/TRBV12-4 few
CSVAGSGIQYF TGCAGCGTTGCAGGGTCGGGCATTCAGTACTTC . TRBJ2-4 TRBV29-1 few
CSAREADMNTEAFF TGCAGTGCTAGAGAAGCCGATATGAACACTGAAGCTTTCTTT . TRBJ1-1 TRBV20-1 .
CAIPLDAGYTF TGTGCCATCCCCCTCGACGCTGGCTACACCTTC . TRBJ1-2 TRBV2 many
CSAAELPLWRGGSDTQYF TGCAGTGCTGCGGAACTGCCCCTTTGGAGGGGGGGATCAGATACGCAGTATTTT . TRBJ2-3 TRBV20-1 many
CASSRGAPGTVGYELYF TGTGCCAGCAGCCGTGGGGCCCCCGGGACAGTCGGGTACGAGCTGTACTTC TRBD1 TRBJ2-7 TRBV6-5 .
CASKFGSSGNTIYF TGTGCCAGCAAATTTGGGAGCTCTGGAAACACCATATATTTT . TRBJ1-3 TRBV12-3/TRBV12-4 many
CASRSVTGNYGYTF TGTGCCAGCAGGTCTGTGACAGGGAACTATGGCTACACCTTC TRBD1 TRBJ1-2 TRBV11-2 .
CASSPRLALSEAQHF TGTGCCAGCAGTCCCCGTTTAGCTCTAAGCGAGGCCCAGCATTTT . TRBJ1-5 TRBV28 many
CASSINSQETQYF TGTGCCAGCAGCATCAACTCCCAAGAGACCCAGTACTTC . TRBJ2-5 TRBV6-5 many
CASSQGLADYNEQFF TGTGCCAGCAGCCAGGGACTAGCCGACTACAATGAGCAGTTCTTC TRBD2 TRBJ2-1 TRBV7-2 .
CSARETGRGSPLHF TGCAGTGCTAGAGAGACAGGGAGGGGGTCACCCCTCCACTTT TRBD1 TRBJ1-6 TRBV20-1 many
CASSPQDSLNQPQHF TGTGCCAGCAGTCCCCAGGACAGTCTTAATCAGCCCCAGCATTTT . TRBJ1-5 TRBV12-3/TRBV12-4 many
CASSLTGTDLNQPQHF TGTGCCAGCAGTCTCACCGGGACAGACCTCAATCAGCCCCAGCATTTT TRBD1 TRBJ1-5 TRBV27 many
CSVHERGGPDTQYF TGCAGCGTTCACGAGCGGGGGGGCCCCGATACGCAGTATTTT TRBD2 TRBJ2-3 TRBV29-1 many
CASSLITSGIQETQYF TGTGCCAGCAGCTTAATAACTAGCGGGATCCAAGAGACCCAGTACTTC TRBD2 TRBJ2-5 TRBV7-9 few
CASSQDTGVYGYTF TGTGCCAGCAGCCAAGATACGGGGGTGTATGGCTACACCTTC . TRBJ1-2 TRBV4-2 few
CSAAGTSGAGELFF TGCAGTGCTGCCGGGACTAGCGGGGCCGGGGAGCTGTTTTTT TRBD2 TRBJ2-2 TRBV20-1 many
CASSWKWGATRQETQYF TGTGCCAGCAGTTGGAAGTGGGGGGCGACCCGCCAAGAGACCCAGTACTTC . TRBJ2-5 TRBV28 .
CASSKERAREQYF TGTGCCAGCAGTAAGGAGCGGGCGCGCGAGCAGTACTTC . TRBJ2-7 TRBV6-2/TRBV6-3 .
CASSQDRGGTPVLF TGTGCCAGCAGCCAAGATCGGGGCGGGACCCCCGTCCTATTC . TRBJ2-7 TRBV3-1 many
CATLQYLDREDTQYF TGTGCCACCCTGCAGTACCTCGACAGGGAGGATACGCAGTATTTT TRBD1 TRBJ2-3 TRBV6-6 few
CASSPGAVQGEQYF TGCGCCAGCAGCCCCGGGGCTGTTCAGGGCGAGCAGTACTTC . TRBJ2-7 TRBV5-1 many
CASRAPGGRGEAFF TGTGCCAGCAGAGCCCCCGGGGGGCGAGGTGAAGCTTTCTTT . TRBJ1-1 TRBV2 .
CASSALSGGRYEQYF TGTGCCAGTAGTGCCCTCAGCGGGGGACGCTACGAGCAGTACTTC TRBD2 TRBJ2-7 TRBV19 many
CASSLDTRSTETQYF TGTGCCAGCAGCTTAGATACCAGATCAACGGAGACCCAGTACTTC . TRBJ2-5 TRBV7-2 many
CRSSKADTQYF TGCAGAAGTAGTAAGGCAGATACGCAGTATTTT . TRBJ2-3 TRBV20-1 many
CASSLAAAGNTIYF TGTGCCAGCAGCTTAGCCGCGGCTGGAAACACCATATATTTT . TRBJ1-3 TRBV7-2 many
CASSQERGVYGYTF TGTGCCAGCAGCCAAGAACGGGGAGTCTATGGCTACACCTTC . TRBJ1-2 TRBV4-2 few
CAIASDNEQFF TGTGCCATCGCGTCTGACAATGAGCAGTTCTTC . TRBJ2-1 TRBV10-3 .
CASIADRGNTIYF TGTGCCAGCATCGCGGACCGCGGAAACACCATATATTTT . TRBJ1-3 TRBV6-6 many
CASSTPGHPYEQYF TGTGCCAGCAGCACGCCGGGACACCCCTACGAGCAGTACTTC . TRBJ2-7 TRBV5-6 many
CASSPWTQFTEAFF TGCGCCAGCAGCCCTTGGACACAATTCACTGAAGCTTTCTTT . TRBJ1-1 TRBV4-3 .
CASSSSSLARETQYF TGTGCCAGCAGTTCCTCCTCACTAGCACGAGAGACCCAGTACTTC . TRBJ2-5 TRBV28 many
CAISDQETQYF TGTGCCATCAGTGACCAAGAGACCCAGTACTTC . TRBJ2-5 TRBV10-3 many